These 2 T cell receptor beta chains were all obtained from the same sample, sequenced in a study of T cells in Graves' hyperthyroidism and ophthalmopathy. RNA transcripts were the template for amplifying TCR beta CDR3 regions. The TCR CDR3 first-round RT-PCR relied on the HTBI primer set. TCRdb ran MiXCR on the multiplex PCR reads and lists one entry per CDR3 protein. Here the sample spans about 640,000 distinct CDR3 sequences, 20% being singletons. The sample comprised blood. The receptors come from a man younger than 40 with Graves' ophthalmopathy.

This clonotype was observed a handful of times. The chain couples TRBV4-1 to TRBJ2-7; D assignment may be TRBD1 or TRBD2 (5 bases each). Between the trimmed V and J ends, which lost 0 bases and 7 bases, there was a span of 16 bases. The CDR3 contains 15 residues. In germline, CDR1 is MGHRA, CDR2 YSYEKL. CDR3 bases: TGCGCCAGCAGCCAAGATCTGGGGGTCCTCCGGGAGCAGTACTTC. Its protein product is CASSQDLGVLREQYF.

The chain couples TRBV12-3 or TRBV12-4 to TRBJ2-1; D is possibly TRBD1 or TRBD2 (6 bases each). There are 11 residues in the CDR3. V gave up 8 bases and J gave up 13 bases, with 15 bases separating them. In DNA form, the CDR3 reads TGTGCCAGCGGAGGGGGAGGTGGACAGTTCTTC. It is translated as CASGGGGGQFF.